The T cell receptor beta chain under discussion was sequenced for a study of T cell responses to AZD1222 COVID-19 vaccine. Study context: The analysis combined second doses at about 4 or about 12 weeks. Broader study findings: Among spike-specific TCRs, nearly half reportedly target unmutated variant regions. Spike as a whole was targeted by vaccine-associated CD4 TCRs, dominant at 160-218 and 743-854. Spike-specific TCR repertoires showed rising breadth and depth after two AZD1222 doses.

For this clone: Its specificity is not known.

V shed 2 bases and J shed 0 bases, with 10 bases lying between them. CDR3 length: 15 amino acids. Germline V lookup: CDR1 SEHNR, CDR2 FQNEAQ (reference sequence). The protocol was immunoSEQ multiplex PCR, while the TCRdb copy is restricted to in-frame clones and leaves out a portion. The sample has about 120,000 clones; roughly nine tenths are singletons. This receptor was identified in an adult in good health. This chain connects TRBV7-9 to TRBJ1-1; D is perhaps TRBD1 (5 bases). The material sequenced was peripheral blood, taken on day 0 of AZD1222 vaccination. The CDR3 region is CASSLLGTVNTEAFF. In DNA form, the CDR3 reads TGTGCCAGCAGCTTATTAGGGACGGTGAACACTGAAGCTTTCTTT. The variable domain in full, completed from reference TRBV7-9 and TRBJ1-1, reads DTGVSQNPRHKITKRGQNVTFRCDPISEHNRLYWYRQTLGQGPEFLTYFQNEAQLEKSRLLSDRFSAERPKGSFSTLEIQRTEQGDSAMYLCASSLLGTVNTEAFFGQGTRLTVV.